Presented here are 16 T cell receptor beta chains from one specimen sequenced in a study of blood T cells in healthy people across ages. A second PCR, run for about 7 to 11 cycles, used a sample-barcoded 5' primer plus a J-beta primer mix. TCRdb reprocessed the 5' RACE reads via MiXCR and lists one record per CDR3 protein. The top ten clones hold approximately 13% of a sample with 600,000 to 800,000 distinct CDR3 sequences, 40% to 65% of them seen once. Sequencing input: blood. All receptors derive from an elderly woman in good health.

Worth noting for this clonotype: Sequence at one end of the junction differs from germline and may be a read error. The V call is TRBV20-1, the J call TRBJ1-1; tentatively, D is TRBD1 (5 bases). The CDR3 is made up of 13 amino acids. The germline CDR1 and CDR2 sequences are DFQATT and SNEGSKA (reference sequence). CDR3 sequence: CSASPGGRTEAFF. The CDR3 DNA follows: TGCAGCGCTAGCCCCGGGGGGAGGACTGAAGCTTTCTTT.

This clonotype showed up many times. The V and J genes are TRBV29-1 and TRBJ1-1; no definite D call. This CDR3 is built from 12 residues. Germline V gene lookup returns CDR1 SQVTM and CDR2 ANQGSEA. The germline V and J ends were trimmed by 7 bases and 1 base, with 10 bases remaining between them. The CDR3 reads CSAGRGNTEAFF. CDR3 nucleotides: TGCAGCGCCGGACGGGGGAACACTGAAGCTTTCTTT.

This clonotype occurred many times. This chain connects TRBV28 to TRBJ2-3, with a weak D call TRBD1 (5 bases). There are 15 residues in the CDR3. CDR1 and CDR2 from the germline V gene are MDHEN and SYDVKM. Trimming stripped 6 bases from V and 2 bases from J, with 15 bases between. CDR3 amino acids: CASRYGQGFTDTQYF. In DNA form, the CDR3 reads TGTGCCAGCAGGTACGGACAAGGCTTCACAGATACGCAGTATTTT.

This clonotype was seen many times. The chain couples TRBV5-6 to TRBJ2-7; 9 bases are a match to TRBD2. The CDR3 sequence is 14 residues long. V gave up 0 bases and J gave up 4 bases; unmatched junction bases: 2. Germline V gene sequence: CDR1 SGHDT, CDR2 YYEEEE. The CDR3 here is CASSLGLADYEQYF. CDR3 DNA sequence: TGTGCCAGCAGCTTGGGACTAGCGGATTACGAGCAGTACTTC.

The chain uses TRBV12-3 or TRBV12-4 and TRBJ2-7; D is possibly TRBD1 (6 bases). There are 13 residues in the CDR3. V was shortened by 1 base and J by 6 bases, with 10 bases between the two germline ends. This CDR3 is CASSLGDISEQYF. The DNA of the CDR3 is TGTGCCAGCAGTTTAGGGGACATCAGCGAGCAGTACTTC.

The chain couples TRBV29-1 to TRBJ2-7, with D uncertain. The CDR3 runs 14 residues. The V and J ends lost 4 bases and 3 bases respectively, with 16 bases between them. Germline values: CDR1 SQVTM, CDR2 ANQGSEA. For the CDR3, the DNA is TGCAGCGTTGTAGTACATTCACCTATCTACGAGCAGTACTTC. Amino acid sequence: CSVVVHSPIYEQYF.

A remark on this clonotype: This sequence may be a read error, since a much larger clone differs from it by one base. The DNA for the CDR3 is TGTGCCAGCACCCCCGGGGGGATAGCTAACTATGGCTACACCTTC. Translating it yields CASTPGGIANYGYTF. The J gene is TRBJ1-2, the V gene TRBV12-3 or TRBV12-4; tentative D call: TRBD1 (5 bases). This CDR3 comprises 15 residues. Trimming left V 7 bases short and J 0 bases short, with 15 bases between.

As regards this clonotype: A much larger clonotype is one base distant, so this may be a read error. The CDR3 protein is CASSYAGGRANEQFF. The CDR3 DNA follows: TGTGCCAGCAGTTACGCGGGCGGGAGGGCCAATGAGCAGTTCTTC. The chain uses TRBV6-5 and TRBJ2-1; 9 bases are a match to TRBD2. Germline CDR1 is MNHEY and CDR2 is SVGAGI. CDR3 length: 15 amino acids. V lost 2 bases, J lost 6 bases, and 5 bases stayed unmatched.

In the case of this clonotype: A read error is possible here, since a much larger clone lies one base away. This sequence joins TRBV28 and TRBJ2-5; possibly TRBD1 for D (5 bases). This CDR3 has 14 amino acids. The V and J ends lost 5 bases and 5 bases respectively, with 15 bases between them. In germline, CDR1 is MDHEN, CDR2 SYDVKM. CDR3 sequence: CASSPDRAWETQYF. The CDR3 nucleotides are TGTGCCAGCAGTCCCGACAGAGCATGGGAGACCCAGTACTTC.

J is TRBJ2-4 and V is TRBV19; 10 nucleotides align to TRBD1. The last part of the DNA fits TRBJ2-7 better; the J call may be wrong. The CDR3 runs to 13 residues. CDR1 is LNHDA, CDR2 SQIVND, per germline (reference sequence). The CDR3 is CASKGTGAYEQYF. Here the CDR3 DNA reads TGTGCCAGTAAAGGGACAGGGGCCTACGAGCAGTACTTC.

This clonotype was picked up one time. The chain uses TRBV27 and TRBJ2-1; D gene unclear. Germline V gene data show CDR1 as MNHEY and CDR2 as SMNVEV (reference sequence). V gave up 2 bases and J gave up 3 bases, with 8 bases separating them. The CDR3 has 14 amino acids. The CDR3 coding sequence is TGTGCCAGCAGTTTACGGGCGGTCTACAATGAGCAGTTCTTC. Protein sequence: CASSLRAVYNEQFF.

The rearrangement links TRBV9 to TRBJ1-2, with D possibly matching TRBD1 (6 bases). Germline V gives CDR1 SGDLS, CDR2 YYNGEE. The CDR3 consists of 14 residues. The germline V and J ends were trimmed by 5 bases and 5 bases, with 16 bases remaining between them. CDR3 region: CASSTPNRVYGYTF. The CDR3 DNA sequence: TGTGCCAGCAGTACGCCCAACAGGGTTTATGGCTACACCTTC.

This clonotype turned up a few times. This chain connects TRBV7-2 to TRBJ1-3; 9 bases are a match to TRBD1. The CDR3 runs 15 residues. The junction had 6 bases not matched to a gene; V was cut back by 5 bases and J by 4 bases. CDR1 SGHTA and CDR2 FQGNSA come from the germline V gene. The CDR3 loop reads CASSPMGQGGNTIYF. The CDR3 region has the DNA TGTGCCAGCAGCCCCATGGGACAGGGCGGAAACACCATATATTTT.

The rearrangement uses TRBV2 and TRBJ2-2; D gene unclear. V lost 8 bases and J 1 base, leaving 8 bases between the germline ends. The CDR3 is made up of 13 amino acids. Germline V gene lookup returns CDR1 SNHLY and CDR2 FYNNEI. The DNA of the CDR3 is TGTGCCAGCCAATTCAGGAACACCGGGGAGCTGTTTTTT. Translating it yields CASQFRNTGELFF.

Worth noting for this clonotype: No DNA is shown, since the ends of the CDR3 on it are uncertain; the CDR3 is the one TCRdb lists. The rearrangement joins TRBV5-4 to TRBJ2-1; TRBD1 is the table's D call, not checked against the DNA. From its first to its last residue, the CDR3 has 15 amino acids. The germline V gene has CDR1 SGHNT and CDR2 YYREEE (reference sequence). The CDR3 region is CASSLVGQGANRKFF.

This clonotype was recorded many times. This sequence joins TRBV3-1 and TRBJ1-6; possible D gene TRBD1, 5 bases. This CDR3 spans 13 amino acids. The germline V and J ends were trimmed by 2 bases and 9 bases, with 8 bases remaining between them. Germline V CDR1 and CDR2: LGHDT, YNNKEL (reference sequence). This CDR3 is CASSQTRGSPLHF. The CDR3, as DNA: TGTGCCAGCAGCCAAACTAGGGGTTCACCCCTCCACTTT.